The sequence of this TCR beta chain was determined in a study of T cells in localized non-small cell lung cancer. Study-wide results and caveats: Uninvolved adjacent lung, not tumor, had the highest T cell clonality.

TCRdb keeps only in-frame clones here, not all; method: immunoSEQ multiplex PCR. The sample has some 10,000 clones; 90% are singletons. This CDR3 is built from 16 residues. Germline V gives CDR1 SGHDT, CDR2 YYEEEE. Regarding this clone: Its specificity is unknown. One junction end does not reproduce the germline sequence, and a read error may be involved.

The sequenced sample was peripheral blood, obtained before any cancer treatment. The receptor's source is a male donor aged 60 or older with stage III lung adenocarcinoma. The V call is TRBV5-6, the J call TRBJ1-2; no clear D gene. The CDR3 nucleotides read TGTGCCAGCAGCTCCGGGTTTATGGGCATCAACTATGGCCACACCTTC. It translates to CASSSGFMGINYGHTF.